Listed here are 8 T cell receptor beta chains from one sample, sequenced in a study of graft-versus-host responses after intestinal transplantation. Their antigen targets remain unknown. Some clones are missing from TCRdb's copy, which holds only in-frame ones; the method was immunoSEQ multiplex PCR. The sample shows about 88,000 clones, approximately 90% of them seen only once. The specimen comprised unstimulated CD4+ T cells sorted from spleen or lymph node cells, sampled before transplant. These TCRs come from a human donor who was the organ donor for an intestinal transplant.

A few counts support this clone. The chain combines TRBV10-3 with TRBJ1-4; no reliable D call. The V end lost 3 bases, the J end lost 8 bases, and 10 bases lay between the germline ends. This CDR3 contains 13 residues. Germline CDR1 reads ENHRY; CDR2 reads SYGVKD. CDR3 sequence reads: CAISEHVLEKLFF. In DNA, the CDR3 is TGTGCCATCAGTGAACATGTGTTGGAAAAACTGTTTTTT.

The gene calls are TRBV6-1 and TRBJ2-2; D is uncertain. The CDR3 sequence is 14 residues long. Between the trimmed V and J ends, which lost 2 bases and 1 base, there was a span of 5 bases. Germline-derived CDR1 and CDR2 are MNHNS and SASEGT. This chain's CDR3 is CASSELENTGELFF. CDR3 in DNA: TGTGCCAGCAGTGAATTAGAGAACACCGGGGAGCTGTTTTTT.

The rearrangement joins TRBV7-9 to TRBJ2-1, with 10 bases lining up with TRBD1. The germline gives CDR1 SEHNR, CDR2 FQNEAQ (reference sequence). CDR3 length: 17 amino acids. Losses at the gene ends were 3 bases for V and 5 bases for J; bases not matched to a gene: 10. The CDR3: CASSFSPRDRGNNEQFF. CDR3 nucleotides: TGTGCCAGCAGCTTTTCTCCCCGGGACAGGGGCAACAATGAGCAGTTCTTC.

The rearrangement uses TRBV15 and TRBJ2-5; tentative D call: TRBD1 (6 bases). Germline assignment: CDR1 LNHNV and CDR2 YYDKDF (reference sequence). CDR3 length: 15 residues. The V gene lost 2 bases and the J gene lost 4 bases, with 14 bases spanning the gap. The CDR3, as DNA: TGTGCCACCAGCAGACGAACAGGGTTGCTAGAGACCCAGTACTTC. Translation: CATSRRTGLLETQYF.

This clone occurred a few times. This rearrangement joins TRBV10-3 to TRBJ1-3, with D perhaps matching TRBD1 (5 bases). V dropped 7 bases and J dropped 1 base, with 14 bases sitting between them. Per germline, CDR1 ENHRY and CDR2 SYGVKD. The CDR3 covers 15 residues. The CDR3 DNA reads TGTGCCATCATTCAGGATCCAGGGTCTGGAAACACCATATATTTT. Encoded protein: CAIIQDPGSGNTIYF.

V is TRBV4-2 and J is TRBJ2-7; 11 nucleotides align to TRBD2. J lost 2 bases, V lost 3 bases, and 6 bases had no gene match. This CDR3 region has 16 residues. Germline V lookup: CDR1 LGHNA, CDR2 YNFKEQ. The CDR3 DNA sequence: TGTGCCAGCAGCCACTTTACTAGCGGGGGAACCTACGAGCAGTACTTC. It translates to CASSHFTSGGTYEQYF.

This clone was seen only once. The chain employs TRBV15 and TRBJ2-7, with D perhaps matching TRBD1 (6 bases). There are 13 residues in the CDR3. The germline gives CDR1 LNHNV, CDR2 YYDKDF (reference sequence). V lost 3 bases, J lost 6 bases, and 12 bases lay in between. The CDR3 DNA follows: TGTGCCACCAGCAGGGGCGGACAGTCCGAGCAGTACTTC. Amino acids: CATSRGGQSEQYF.

The chain carries TRBV18 and TRBJ2-7, with 8 bases matching TRBD2. This CDR3 is 18 amino acids long. The V gene end was trimmed by 0 bases and the J gene end by 7 bases; junction bases not matched to a gene: 17. Germline V lookup: CDR1 KGHSH, CDR2 LQKENI. CDR3 loop: CASSPPGLSYGGALEQYF. CDR3 in DNA: TGTGCCAGCTCACCACCGGGACTATCTTACGGGGGGGCCTTGGAGCAGTACTTC.